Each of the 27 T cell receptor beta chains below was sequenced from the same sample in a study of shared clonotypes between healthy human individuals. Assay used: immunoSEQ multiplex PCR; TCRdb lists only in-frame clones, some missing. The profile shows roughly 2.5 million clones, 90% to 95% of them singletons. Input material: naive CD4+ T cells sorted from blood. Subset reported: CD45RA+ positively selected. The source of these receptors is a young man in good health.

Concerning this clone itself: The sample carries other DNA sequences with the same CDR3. The CDR3 is CASSFSGGDYEQYF. The CDR3 coding sequence is TGTGCCAGCAGTTTCAGCGGGGGGGACTACGAGCAGTACTTC. The rearrangement uses TRBV28 and TRBJ2-7, with 10 bases identical to TRBD2. The CDR3 sequence is 14 residues long. Germline CDR1 reads MDHEN; CDR2 reads SYDVKM. Trimming took 3 bases from V and 3 from J; bases not matched to a gene: 2.

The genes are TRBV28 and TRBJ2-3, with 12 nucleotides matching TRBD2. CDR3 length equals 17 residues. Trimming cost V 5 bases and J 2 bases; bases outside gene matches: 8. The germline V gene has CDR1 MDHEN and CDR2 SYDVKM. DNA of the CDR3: TGTGCCAGCAGTCCCGGGACTAGCGGGCTTCTCACAGATACGCAGTATTTT. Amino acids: CASSPGTSGLLTDTQYF.

The CDR3 loop reads CASTTTENTGELFF. DNA of the CDR3: TGTGCCAGCACCACGACCGAAAACACCGGGGAGCTGTTTTTT. The rearrangement joins TRBV6-6 to TRBJ2-2; D is undetermined. The CDR3 spans 14 residues. Germline assignment: CDR1 MNHNY and CDR2 SVGAGI (reference sequence). V gave up 7 bases and J gave up 2 bases, with 11 bases separating them.

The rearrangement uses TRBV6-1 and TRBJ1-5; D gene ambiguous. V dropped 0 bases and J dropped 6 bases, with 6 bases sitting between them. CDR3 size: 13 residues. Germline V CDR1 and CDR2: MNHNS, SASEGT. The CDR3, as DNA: TGTGCCAGCAGTGAAGCGTGGAGTCAGCCCCAGCATTTT. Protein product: CASSEAWSQPQHF.

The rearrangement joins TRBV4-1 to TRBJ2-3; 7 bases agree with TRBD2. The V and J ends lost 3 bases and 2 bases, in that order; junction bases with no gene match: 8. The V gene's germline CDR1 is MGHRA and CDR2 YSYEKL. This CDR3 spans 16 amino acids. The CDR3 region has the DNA TGCGCCAGCAGCCACGTAACTAGCGTGTCCACAGATACGCAGTATTTT. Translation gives CASSHVTSVSTDTQYF.

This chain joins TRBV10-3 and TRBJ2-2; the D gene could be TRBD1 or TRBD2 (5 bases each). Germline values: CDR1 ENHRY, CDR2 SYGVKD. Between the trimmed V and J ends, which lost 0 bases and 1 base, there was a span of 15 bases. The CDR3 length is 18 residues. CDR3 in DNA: TGTGCCATCAGTGAGTCGGAGGTTTTCAGGGTGAACACCGGGGAGCTGTTTTTT. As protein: CAISESEVFRVNTGELFF.

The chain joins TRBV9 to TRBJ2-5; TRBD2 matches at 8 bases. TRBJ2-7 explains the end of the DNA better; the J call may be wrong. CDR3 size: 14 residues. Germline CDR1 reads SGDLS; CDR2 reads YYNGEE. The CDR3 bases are TGTGCCAGCAGCGTAACGAGCGGGAGCGACGAGCAGTACTTC. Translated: CASSVTSGSDEQYF.

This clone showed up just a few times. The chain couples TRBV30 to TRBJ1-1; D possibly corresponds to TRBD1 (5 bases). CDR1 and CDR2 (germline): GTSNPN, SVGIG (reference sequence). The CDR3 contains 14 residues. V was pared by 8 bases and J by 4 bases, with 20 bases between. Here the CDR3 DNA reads TGTGCCCTAGGCAGGGCAGGGTTCAGCACTGAAGCTTTCTTT. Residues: CALGRAGFSTEAFF.

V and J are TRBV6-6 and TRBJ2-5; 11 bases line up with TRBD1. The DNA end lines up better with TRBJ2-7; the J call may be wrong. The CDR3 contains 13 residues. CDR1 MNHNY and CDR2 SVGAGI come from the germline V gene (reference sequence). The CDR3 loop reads CASSWDRGTEQYF. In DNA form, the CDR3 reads TGTGCCAGCAGTTGGGACAGGGGGACCGAGCAGTACTTC.

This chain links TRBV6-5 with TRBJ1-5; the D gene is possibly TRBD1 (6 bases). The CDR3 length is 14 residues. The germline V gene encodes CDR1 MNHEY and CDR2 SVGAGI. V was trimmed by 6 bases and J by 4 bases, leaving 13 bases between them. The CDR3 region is CASSRGQLNQPQHF. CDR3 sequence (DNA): TGTGCCAGCAGCCGCGGACAGCTTAATCAGCCCCAGCATTTT.

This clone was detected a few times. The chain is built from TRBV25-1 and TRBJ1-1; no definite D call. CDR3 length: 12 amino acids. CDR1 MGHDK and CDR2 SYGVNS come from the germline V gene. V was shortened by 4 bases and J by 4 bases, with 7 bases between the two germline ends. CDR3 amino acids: CASSVVGTEAFF. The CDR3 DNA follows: TGTGCCAGCAGTGTGGTGGGCACTGAAGCTTTCTTT.

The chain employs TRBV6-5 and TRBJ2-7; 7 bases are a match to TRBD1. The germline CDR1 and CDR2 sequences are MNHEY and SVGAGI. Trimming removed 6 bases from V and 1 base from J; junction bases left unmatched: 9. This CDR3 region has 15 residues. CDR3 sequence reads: CASRLNRGISYEQYF. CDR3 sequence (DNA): TGTGCCAGCAGATTAAACAGGGGAATATCCTACGAGCAGTACTTC.

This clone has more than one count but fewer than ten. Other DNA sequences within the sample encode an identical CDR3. Written as DNA, the CDR3 is TGTGCCAGCAGCTTAGACGGCACAGATACGCAGTATTTT. Translation gives CASSLDGTDTQYF. The chain links TRBV11-3 to TRBJ2-3, with unresolved D. CDR3 length: 13 amino acids. CDR1 SGHNT and CDR2 YENEEA come from the germline V gene. V was shortened by 0 bases and J by 1 base, with 2 bases between the two germline ends.

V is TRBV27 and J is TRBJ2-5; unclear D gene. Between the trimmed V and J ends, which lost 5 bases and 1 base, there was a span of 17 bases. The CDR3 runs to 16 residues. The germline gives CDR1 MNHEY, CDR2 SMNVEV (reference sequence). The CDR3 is CASSTRRADIQETQYF. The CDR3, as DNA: TGTGCCAGCAGTACCCGACGGGCCGACATCCAAGAGACCCAGTACTTC.

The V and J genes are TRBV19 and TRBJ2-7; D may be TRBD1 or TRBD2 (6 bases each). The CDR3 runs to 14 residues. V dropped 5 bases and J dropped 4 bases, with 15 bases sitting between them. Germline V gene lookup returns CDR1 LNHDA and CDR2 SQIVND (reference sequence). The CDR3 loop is CASSSQEGEYEQYF. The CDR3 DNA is TGTGCCAGTAGTTCACAGGAGGGGGAATACGAGCAGTACTTC.

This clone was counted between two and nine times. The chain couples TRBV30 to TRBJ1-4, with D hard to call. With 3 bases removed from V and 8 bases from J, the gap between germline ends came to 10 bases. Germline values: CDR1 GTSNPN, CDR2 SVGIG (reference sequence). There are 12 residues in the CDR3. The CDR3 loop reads CAWRPGREKLFF. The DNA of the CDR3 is TGTGCCTGGAGGCCCGGGAGAGAAAAACTGTTTTTT. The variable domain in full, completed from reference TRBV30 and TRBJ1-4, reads SQTIHQWPATLVQPVGSPLSLECTVEGTSNPNLYWYRQAAGRGLQLLFYSVGIGQISSEVPQNLSASRPQDRQFILSSKKLLLSDSGFYLCAWRPGREKLFFGSGTQLSVL.

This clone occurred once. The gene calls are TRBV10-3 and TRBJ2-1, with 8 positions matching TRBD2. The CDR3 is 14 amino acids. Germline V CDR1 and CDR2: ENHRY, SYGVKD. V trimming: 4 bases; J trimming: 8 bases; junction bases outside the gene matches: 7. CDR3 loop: CAISVRREDDEQFF. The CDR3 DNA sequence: TGTGCCATCAGTGTGAGGCGGGAGGACGATGAGCAGTTCTTC.

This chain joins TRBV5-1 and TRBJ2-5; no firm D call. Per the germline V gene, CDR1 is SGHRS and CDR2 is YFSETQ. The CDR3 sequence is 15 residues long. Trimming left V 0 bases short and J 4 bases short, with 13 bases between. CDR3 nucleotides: TGCGCCAGCAGCTTGGGTTATTATCAGCGAGAGACCCAGTACTTC. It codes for CASSLGYYQRETQYF.

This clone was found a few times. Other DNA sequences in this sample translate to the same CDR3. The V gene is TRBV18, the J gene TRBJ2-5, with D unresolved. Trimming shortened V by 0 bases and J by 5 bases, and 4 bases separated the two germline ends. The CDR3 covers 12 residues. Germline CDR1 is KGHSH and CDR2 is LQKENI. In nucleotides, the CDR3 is TGTGCCAGCTCACCACCCTCCGAGACCCAGTACTTC. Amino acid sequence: CASSPPSETQYF.

CDR3 region: CASSEATGGGYGYTF. Written as DNA, the CDR3 is TGCGCCAGCAGTGAGGCTACAGGGGGGGGTTATGGCTACACCTTC. J is TRBJ1-2 and V is TRBV10-2, with 8 bases fitting TRBD1. V dropped 2 bases and J dropped 5; count of bases not matched to a gene: 7. This CDR3 spans 15 amino acids. Germline V CDR1 and CDR2: WSHSY, SAAADI.

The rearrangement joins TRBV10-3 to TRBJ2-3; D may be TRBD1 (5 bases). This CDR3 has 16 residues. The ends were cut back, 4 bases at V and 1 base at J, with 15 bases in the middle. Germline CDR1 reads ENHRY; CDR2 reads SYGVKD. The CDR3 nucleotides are TGTGCCATCAGTGGGGAACGGGTCAGGGGCACAGATACGCAGTATTTT. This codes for CAISGERVRGTDTQYF.

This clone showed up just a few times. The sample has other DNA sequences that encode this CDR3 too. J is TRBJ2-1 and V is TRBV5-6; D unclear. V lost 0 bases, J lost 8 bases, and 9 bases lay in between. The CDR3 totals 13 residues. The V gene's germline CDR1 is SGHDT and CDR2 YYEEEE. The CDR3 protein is CASSLGRGDEQFF. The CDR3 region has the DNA TGTGCCAGCAGCTTGGGTAGAGGTGATGAGCAGTTCTTC.

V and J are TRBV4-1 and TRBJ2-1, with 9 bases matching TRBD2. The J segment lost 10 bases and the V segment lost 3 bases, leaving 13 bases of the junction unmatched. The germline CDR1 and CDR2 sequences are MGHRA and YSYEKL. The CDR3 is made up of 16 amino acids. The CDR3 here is CASSHPGAGGGAEQFF. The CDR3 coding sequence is TGCGCCAGCAGCCACCCCGGGGCGGGGGGGGGCGCGGAGCAGTTCTTC.

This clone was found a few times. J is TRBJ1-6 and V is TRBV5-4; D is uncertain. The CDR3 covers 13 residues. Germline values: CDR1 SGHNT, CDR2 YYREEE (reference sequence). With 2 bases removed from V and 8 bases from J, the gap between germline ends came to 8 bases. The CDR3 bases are TGTGCCAGCAGCTTTGATCGGGATTCACCCCTCCACTTT. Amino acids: CASSFDRDSPLHF.

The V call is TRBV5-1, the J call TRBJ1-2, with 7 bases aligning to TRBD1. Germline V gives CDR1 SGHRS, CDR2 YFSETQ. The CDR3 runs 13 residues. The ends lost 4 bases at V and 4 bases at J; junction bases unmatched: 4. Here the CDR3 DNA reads TGCGCCAGCAGCGGGACAGTAGGCTATGGCTACACCTTC. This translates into CASSGTVGYGYTF.

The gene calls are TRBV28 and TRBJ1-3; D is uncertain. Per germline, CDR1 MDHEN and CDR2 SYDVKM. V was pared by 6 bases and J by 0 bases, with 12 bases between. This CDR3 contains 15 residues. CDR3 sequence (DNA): TGTGCCAGCAGGGTTGACATTAGCTCTGGAAACACCATATATTTT. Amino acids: CASRVDISSGNTIYF. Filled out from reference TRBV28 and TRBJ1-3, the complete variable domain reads DVKVTQSSRYLVKRTGEKVFLECVQDMDHENMFWYRQDPGLGLRLIYFSYDVKMKEKGDIPEGYSVSREKKERFSLILESASTNQTSMYLCASRVDISSGNTIYFGEGSWLTVV.

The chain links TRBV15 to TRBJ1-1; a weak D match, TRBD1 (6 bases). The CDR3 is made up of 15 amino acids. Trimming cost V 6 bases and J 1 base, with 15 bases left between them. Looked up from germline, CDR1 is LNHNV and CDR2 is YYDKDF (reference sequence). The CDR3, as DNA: TGTGCCACCAGTTCAGGGGCAAAGCCGAACACTGAAGCTTTCTTT. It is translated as CATSSGAKPNTEAFF.